This T cell receptor (beta chain) was found in a study of blood T cell repertoires in COVID-19. Repertoires were generated with immunoSEQ multiplex PCR, while TCRdb's copy carries only in-frame clones and drops some. Among some 190,000 clones listed, 70% to 85% were seen once. Sequencing was performed on peripheral blood. This TCR was recovered from a woman aged 45 to 65 with acute or convalescent COVID-19.

CDR3 in amino acids: CASSFIAGKADTQYF. CDR3 in DNA: TGTGCCAGCAGTTTCATAGCGGGAAAGGCAGATACGCAGTATTTT. This chain connects TRBV6-5 to TRBJ2-3; 8 nucleotides match TRBD2. The germline gives CDR1 MNHEY, CDR2 SVGAGI. The CDR3 is 15 amino acids. V was pared by 4 bases and J by 4 bases, with 7 bases of the junction left unmatched.